The rows below give T cell receptor beta chains drawn from one sample of a study of blood T cells in healthy people across ages. TCRdb re-called the 5' RACE reads with MiXCR, one entry per CDR3 protein. In the table there are 1.5 million to 2 million distinct CDR3 sequences, 39% of which are singletons. Sequencing was performed on blood. The receptors were sampled from a human donor in good health. CDR3s include the opening cysteine and the closing phenylalanine or tryptophan. D genes are given only for firm matches. Clone size is stated in some rows and not others, as once, few, many or a class when expanded.

v_call	j_call	clone_size	d_call	cdr3_aa	cdr3_nt
TRBV6-5	TRBJ1-2	.	TRBD1	CASSYDRGQAYGYTF	TGTGCCAGCAGTTACGACAGGGGGCAGGCCTATGGCTACACCTTC
TRBV5-1	TRBJ2-4	.	.	CASSSSFGQVNIQYF	TGCGCCAGCAGCTCTTCATTTGGGCAGGTGAACATTCAGTACTTC
TRBV5-6	TRBJ1-2	.	.	CASSQGWNGYTF	TGTGCCAGCAGCCAAGGGTGGAATGGCTACACCTTC
TRBV11-2	TRBJ1-4	.	.	CASSFENEKLFF	TGTGCCAGTAGCTTCGAAAATGAAAAACTGTTTTTT
TRBV7-3	TRBJ2-5	few	TRBD2	CASSLYPPGTRISYMETQYF	TGTGCCAGCAGCTTATATCCCCCGGGGACTAGGATATCTTATATGGAGACCCAGTACTTC
TRBV20-1	TRBJ1-2	.	TRBD1	CSALRDSYGYTF	TGCAGTGCCCTCCGGGACAGCTATGGCTACACCTTC
TRBV20-1	TRBJ2-3	few	.	CSARVRRYADTQYF	TGCAGTGCTAGAGTCAGAAGGTACGCAGATACGCAGTATTTT
TRBV7-2	TRBJ1-2	.	.	CASSPREGTRYGYTF	TGTGCCAGCAGCCCAAGAGAGGGGACGCGGTATGGCTACACCTTC
TRBV29-1	TRBJ1-1	.	.	CSVVRRLANTEAFF	TGCAGCGTTGTACGGCGGCTCGCGAACACTGAAGCTTTCTTT
TRBV7-3	TRBJ2-1	.	.	CASSLTGDLLYNEQFF	TGTGCCAGCAGCTTAACGGGGGACCTATTATACAATGAGCAGTTCTTC
TRBV5-1	TRBJ2-1	.	TRBD1	CASIPGQGYNEQFF	TGCGCCAGCATTCCGGGACAGGGGTACAATGAGCAGTTCTTC
TRBV9	TRBJ1-2	few	TRBD1	CASSKNIRTGEGYTF	TGTGCCAGCAGCAAAAATATCAGGACAGGGGAGGGCTACACCTTC
TRBV4-1	TRBJ1-5	few	TRBD1	CASSQRDRTFGNQPQHF	TGCGCCAGCAGCCAGAGGGACAGGACCTTTGGCAATCAGCCCCAGCATTTT
TRBV7-9	TRBJ2-5	once	.	CASSTSGARGGTQYF	TGTGCCAGCAGCACGAGCGGGGCCAGGGGAGGGACCCAGTACTTC
TRBV27	TRBJ1-1	.	.	CASRLQGYNTEAFF	TGTGCCAGCAGACTTCAGGGTTACAACACTGAAGCTTTCTTT
TRBV18	TRBJ1-2	.	TRBD1	CASSERTGGFDGYTF	TGTGCCAGCTCAGAAAGGACAGGAGGGTTTGATGGCTACACCTTC
TRBV7-2	TRBJ2-3	.	TRBD2	CASSWTSGGLWDTQYF	TGTGCCAGCAGCTGGACTAGCGGGGGCCTTTGGGATACGCAGTATTTT
TRBV29-1	TRBJ1-5	.	.	CSVAPGSSNQPQHF	TGCAGCGTTGCCCCGGGAAGTTCCAATCAGCCCCAGCATTTT
TRBV6-1	TRBJ1-6	.	.	CASSGPGDIYNSPLHF	TGTGCCAGCAGTGGCCCCGGGGATATCTATAATTCACCCCTCCACTTT
TRBV5-1	TRBJ1-2	.	.	CASSLDRANYGHTF	TGCGCCAGCAGCTTGGACAGAGCTAACTATGGCCACACCTTC
TRBV29-1	TRBJ2-3	.	.	CSAREQSTDTQYF	TGCAGCGCCCGGGAACAGAGCACAGATACGCAGTATTTT
TRBV20-1	TRBJ1-5	.	.	CSARAAELRGNQPQHF	TGCAGCGCTAGAGCGGCAGAACTGAGAGGCAATCAGCCCCAGCATTTT
TRBV7-8	TRBJ2-7	.	TRBD1	CASSLDRWSSYEQYF	TGTGCCAGCAGCTTGGACAGGTGGAGCTCCTACGAGCAGTACTTC
TRBV7-2	TRBJ1-6	.	.	CASSLAGRGYSPLHF	TGTGCCAGCAGCTTGGCGGGACGGGGATATTCACCCCTCCACTTT
TRBV20-1	TRBJ1-4	.	TRBD1	CSADEGQGGEKLFF	TGCAGTGCTGACGAGGGACAGGGAGGTGAAAAACTGTTTTTT
TRBV7-2	TRBJ2-3	.	TRBD2	CASSTSGGYATQYF	TGTGCCAGCAGCACTAGCGGGGGGTACGCTACGCAGTATTTT
TRBV20-1	TRBJ2-7	.	TRBD2	CSGGAGGMYEQYF	TGCAGTGGGGGAGCGGGGGGAATGTACGAGCAGTACTTC
TRBV29-1	TRBJ1-2	few	TRBD1	CSVSRQGADGYTF	TGCAGCGTTTCCCGGCAGGGGGCAGATGGCTACACCTTC
TRBV4-1	TRBJ1-4	.	TRBD1	CASSQNGQGEANEKLFF	TGCGCCAGCAGCCAAAATGGACAGGGTGAAGCTAATGAAAAACTGTTTTTT
TRBV24-1	TRBJ1-2	.	.	CATSDPGERGNYGYTF	TGTGCCACCAGTGACCCAGGAGAGAGGGGGAACTATGGCTACACCTTC
TRBV7-9	TRBJ2-5	.	.	CASSFDEETQYF	TGTGCCAGCAGCTTTGATGAAGAGACCCAGTACTTC
TRBV20-1	TRBJ2-7	few	TRBD2	CSAMRTSGDYEQYF	TGCAGTGCTATGCGGACTAGCGGGGACTACGAGCAGTACTTC
TRBV20-1	TRBJ2-7	.	TRBD1	CSARRQGRDEQYF	TGCAGTGCTAGGAGACAGGGGCGGGACGAGCAGTACTTC
TRBV5-1	TRBJ2-3	.	TRBD1	CASSFGQGAVDTQYF	TGCGCCAGCAGTTTTGGACAGGGGGCTGTAGATACGCAGTATTTT
TRBV10-3	TRBJ1-1	.	TRBD1	CAISGDRVNTEAFF	TGTGCCATCAGTGGGGACAGGGTCAACACTGAAGCTTTCTTT
TRBV29-1	TRBJ1-1	.	.	CGVEGWSSTEAFF	TGCGGCGTTGAAGGGTGGAGTAGTACTGAAGCTTTCTTT
TRBV25-1	TRBJ2-5	.	TRBD1	CASSRSGGDQQETQYF	TGTGCCAGCAGTCGGTCAGGGGGCGACCAACAAGAGACCCAGTACTTC
TRBV29-1	TRBJ2-3	.	.	CSVEEYGQTTDTQYF	TGCAGCGTTGAAGAGTATGGACAGACTACAGATACGCAGTATTTT
TRBV20-1	TRBJ2-1	few	TRBD2	CSARDYSGELSSYNEQFF	TGCAGTGCTAGAGATTATAGCGGGGAGCTGTCCTCCTACAATGAGCAGTTCTTC
TRBV6-5	TRBJ1-2	few	.	CASSPPGLSMDGYTF	TGTGCCAGCAGTCCCCCCGGGTTGAGTATGGATGGCTACACCTTC
TRBV7-3	TRBJ2-1	.	.	CASSLGGWGLLYNEQFF	TGTGCCAGCAGCTTAGGAGGTTGGGGCCTCCTCTACAATGAGCAGTTCTTC
TRBV12-3/TRBV12-4	TRBJ1-1	.	.	CASTYSSNTEAFF	TGTGCCAGCACCTACTCTTCGAACACTGAAGCTTTCTTT
TRBV7-2	TRBJ1-5	.	.	CASSPQLSNQPRHF	TGTGCCAGCAGCCCCCAGTTAAGCAATCAGCCCCGGCATTTT
TRBV5-1	TRBJ2-1	few	TRBD2	CASSGSGGFYNEQFF	TGCGCCAGCAGTGGGTCGGGGGGGTTTTACAATGAGCAGTTCTTC
TRBV20-1	TRBJ2-7	.	TRBD1	CSARPKTGYEQYF	TGCAGTGCTAGACCAAAGACAGGGTACGAGCAGTACTTC
TRBV16	TRBJ1-2	.	.	CASSQSPLGYTF	TGTGCCAGCAGCCAATCGCCGCTTGGCTACACCTTC
TRBV6-5	TRBJ2-5	.	.	CASSYSQQGTTETQYF	TGTGCCAGCAGTTACTCTCAGCAGGGGACGACGGAGACCCAGTACTTC
TRBV18	TRBJ1-6	few	.	CASSPLPPGAYNSPLHF	TGTGCCAGCTCACCCTTACCTCCGGGGGCATATAATTCACCCCTCCACTTT
TRBV2	TRBJ2-3	few	.	CASSEPLEDDTQYF	TGTGCCAGCAGTGAGCCTCTTGAGGACGATACGCAGTATTTT
TRBV4-1	TRBJ1-1	.	.	CASSQFLGAEAFF	TGCGCCAGCAGCCAATTCCTCGGGGCCGAAGCTTTCTTT
TRBV7-2	TRBJ2-2	.	TRBD2	CASREMRGGTGELFF	TGTGCCAGCAGGGAGATGCGGGGGGGCACCGGGGAGCTGTTTTTT
TRBV20-1	TRBJ2-3	once	.	CSAPIFKSTDTQYF	TGCAGTGCCCCCATTTTTAAGAGCACAGATACGCAGTATTTT
TRBV4-3	TRBJ1-1	.	.	CASSQADSSNTEAFF	TGCGCCAGCAGCCAAGCAGACAGCTCGAACACTGAAGCTTTCTTT
TRBV12-3/TRBV12-4	TRBJ1-1	few	TRBD1	CASSLKQGARAFF	TGTGCCAGCAGTTTAAAGCAGGGGGCGCGAGCTTTCTTT
TRBV10-3	TRBJ2-5	.	.	CAIKRAPESEQYF	TGTGCCATCAAACGGGCTCCCGAATCTGAGCAGTACTTC
TRBV29-1	TRBJ2-3	few	.	CSVDNTGFTDTQYF	TGCAGCGTCGACAACACAGGGTTCACAGATACGCAGTATTTT
TRBV27	TRBJ1-2	few	TRBD1	CASSSYRGDNYGYTF	TGTGCCAGCAGTTCATACAGGGGGGATAACTATGGCTACACCTTC
TRBV4-1	TRBJ2-7	.	TRBD1	CASSPSGTGASYEQYF	TGCGCCAGCAGCCCCTCTGGGACAGGGGCTTCCTACGAGCAGTACTTC
TRBV29-1	TRBJ2-3	many	.	CSVENGVEGDTQYF	TGCAGCGTTGAAAACGGGGTGGAGGGAGATACGCAGTATTTT
TRBV29-1	TRBJ2-5	once	.	CSVRSIGSRETQYF	TGCAGCGTGCGATCGATCGGCTCTCGGGAGACCCAGTACTTC